The 27 T cell receptor beta chains reported below all come from one sample, sequenced in a study of cytotoxic CD8 clonotypes in ibrutinib-treated CLL. Method: immunoSEQ multiplex PCR; TCRdb's copy keeps in-frame clones and lacks some. The sample has about 120,000 clones, approximately 85% seen once. The material sequenced was PBMCs, taken after 24 months of ibrutinib treatment. Receptor source: a human donor with chronic lymphocytic leukemia.

The V and J genes are TRBV7-2 and TRBJ2-7; no firm D call. In germline, CDR1 is SGHTA, CDR2 FQGNSA. V dropped 0 bases and J dropped 0 bases, with 9 bases sitting between them. CDR3 size: 15 residues. The CDR3 here is CASSLALGHSYEQYF. The CDR3 coding sequence is TGTGCCAGCAGCTTAGCGTTAGGCCACTCCTACGAGCAGTACTTC.

The gene calls are TRBV19 and TRBJ1-2, with D possibly matching TRBD1 (6 bases). CDR3 length: 13 amino acids. Germline values: CDR1 LNHDA, CDR2 SQIVND (reference sequence). With 1 base removed from V and 5 bases from J, the gap between germline ends came to 8 bases. CDR3 region: CASSIVQGYGYTF. The CDR3 nucleotides are TGTGCCAGTAGTATAGTCCAGGGGTATGGCTACACCTTC.

The rearrangement links TRBV19 to TRBJ2-7; D not certain. CDR3 size: 13 residues. Germline CDR1 is LNHDA and CDR2 is SQIVND (reference sequence). The V gene lost 5 bases and the J gene lost 4 bases, with 12 bases spanning the gap. The CDR3 DNA is TGTGCCAGTAGTGTATTGTACCGTTACGAGCAGTACTTC. Translating it yields CASSVLYRYEQYF.

The V and J genes are TRBV2 and TRBJ1-5, with TRBD1 identical over 10 bases. CDR1 and CDR2 (germline): SNHLY, FYNNEI. This CDR3 contains 15 residues. V was clipped by 4 bases and J by 7 bases; unmatched bases: 7. The CDR3 spells CASSGSRDRGQPQHF. The CDR3 DNA sequence: TGTGCCAGCAGTGGCTCCCGGGACAGGGGACAGCCCCAGCATTTT.

The chain links TRBV9 to TRBJ2-1; 9 bases align to TRBD2. From germline, CDR1 is SGDLS and CDR2 YYNGEE. The CDR3 sequence is 17 residues long. V lost 0 bases to trimming and J lost 8 bases; unmatched junction nucleotides: 12. As DNA, the CDR3 is TGTGCCAGCAGCGTAGTTTCTAGCGGGAAGGCAATGGATGAGCAGTTCTTC. Translation gives CASSVVSSGKAMDEQFF.

The chain couples TRBV10-3 to TRBJ2-5; 12 bases line up with TRBD2. Germline V gene sequence: CDR1 ENHRY, CDR2 SYGVKD. This CDR3 has 16 residues. The ends lost 0 bases at V and 5 bases at J; junction bases unmatched: 4. For the CDR3, the DNA is TGTGCCATCAGTGAGTCGAGGACTAGCGGGACGGAGACCCAGTACTTC. It yields the protein CAISESRTSGTETQYF.

The chain couples TRBV5-1 to TRBJ1-2; D is possibly TRBD1 (6 bases). Germline assignment: CDR1 SGHRS and CDR2 YFSETQ. CDR3 size: 14 residues. V was pared by 0 bases and J by 3 bases, with 9 bases between. The CDR3 is CASSLDTGYYGYTF. CDR3 DNA: TGCGCCAGCAGCTTGGATACAGGGTACTATGGCTACACCTTC.

V usage is TRBV18 and J usage is TRBJ1-2; TRBD1 agrees at 8 bases. This CDR3 spans 16 amino acids. J was trimmed by 7 bases and V by 2 bases; bases with no gene match: 12. Germline loops: CDR1 KGHSH, CDR2 LQKENI. CDR3: CASSPSEVQGAVGYTF. CDR3 nucleotides: TGTGCCAGCTCACCATCAGAAGTTCAGGGGGCGGTTGGCTACACCTTC.

The CDR3 loop is CASSPSGTGNTEAFF. Here the CDR3 DNA reads TGTGCCAGCAGTCCAAGCGGGACAGGGAACACTGAAGCTTTCTTT. The chain is built from TRBV27 and TRBJ1-1; 8 positions match TRBD1. This CDR3 is 15 amino acids long. V shed 5 bases, J shed 1 base, and the junction held 6 bases outside the gene matches. Germline loops: CDR1 MNHEY, CDR2 SMNVEV (reference sequence).

This chain links TRBV15 with TRBJ1-1; D is unclear. Germline loops: CDR1 LNHNV, CDR2 YYDKDF (reference sequence). Trimming cost V 0 bases and J 5 bases, with 16 bases left between them. The length of the CDR3 is 16 residues. As DNA, the CDR3 is TGTGCCACCAGCAGAGATTTTCCGCTGCACGGGACTGAAGCTTTCTTT. This codes for CATSRDFPLHGTEAFF.

The genes are TRBV28 and TRBJ2-7; no firm D call. Trimming left V 6 bases short and J 1 base short, with 16 bases between. The germline V gene has CDR1 MDHEN and CDR2 SYDVKM. This CDR3 has 15 amino acids. The CDR3 loop reads CASRELRSPSYEQYF. DNA for the CDR3: TGTGCCAGCAGGGAACTCCGGTCCCCGTCCTACGAGCAGTACTTC.

The V and J genes are TRBV19 and TRBJ2-4, with 8 bases that match TRBD1. Germline V gives CDR1 LNHDA, CDR2 SQIVND (reference sequence). The CDR3 is made up of 18 amino acids. V shed 1 base, J shed 1 base, and the junction held 9 bases outside the gene matches. The CDR3 sequence is CASSIGGRTGSAKNIQYF. CDR3 sequence (DNA): TGTGCCAGTAGTATAGGCGGACGGACAGGGTCGGCCAAAAACATTCAGTACTTC.

CDR3 residues: CSSVDRSTSTDTQYF. The CDR3 DNA reads TGCAGCTCCGTGGACAGGAGCACTAGCACAGATACGCAGTATTTT. The chain is built from TRBV29-1 and TRBJ2-3, with TRBD1 matching 7 bases. Germline CDR1 and CDR2: SQVTM and ANQGSEA. The CDR3 sequence is 15 residues long. Losses at the gene ends were 8 bases for V and 0 bases for J; bases not matched to a gene: 11.

This rearrangement joins TRBV18 to TRBJ1-1; D is unresolved. This CDR3 has 13 amino acids. Per germline, CDR1 KGHSH and CDR2 LQKENI. The ends were cut back, 6 bases at V and 1 base at J, with 9 bases in the middle. The CDR3 region is CASSRQANTEAFF. CDR3 in DNA: TGTGCCAGCTCCCGACAAGCGAACACTGAAGCTTTCTTT.

The chain carries TRBV7-2 and TRBJ2-1; D is perhaps TRBD2 (6 bases). V was clipped by 4 bases and J by 12 bases, with 19 bases between them. CDR3 length equals 14 residues. Germline CDR1 and CDR2: SGHTA and FQGNSA. CDR3 sequence reads: CASSSRARGGRQFF. CDR3 DNA: TGTGCCAGCAGCTCTAGGGCCCGTGGGGGGAGGCAGTTCTTC. The whole variable domain, remainder taken from reference TRBV7-2 and TRBJ2-1, is GAGVSQSPSNKVTEKGKDVELRCDPISGHTALYWYRQSLGQGLEFLIYFQGNSAPDKSGLPSDRFSAERTGGSVSTLTIQRTQQEDSAVYLCASSSRARGGRQFFGPGTRLTVL.

The chain is built from TRBV6-4 and TRBJ2-7, with TRBD1 matching over 10 bases. Germline trimming cut 4 bases from V and 4 bases from J; bases unmatched to any gene: 13. The V gene's germline CDR1 is MRHNA and CDR2 SNTAGT. The CDR3 has 17 residues. CDR3 protein: CASSVGARRQGAYEQYF. DNA for the CDR3: TGTGCCAGCAGTGTAGGTGCTCGGAGACAGGGGGCTTACGAGCAGTACTTC.

This sequence joins TRBV4-1 and TRBJ1-5; the D is unclear. The CDR3 length is 17 residues. From germline, CDR1 is MGHRA and CDR2 YSYEKL. The V end lost 2 bases, the J end lost 0 bases, and 14 bases lay between the germline ends. This CDR3 is CASSQTTTVDSNQPQHF. CDR3 sequence (DNA): TGCGCCAGCAGCCAAACTACAACAGTAGATAGCAATCAGCCCCAGCATTTT.

This clone appeared many times. The chain is built from TRBV28 and TRBJ2-3; perhaps TRBD2 as D (6 bases). V shed 8 bases and J shed 1 base, with 10 bases lying between them. Germline CDR1 reads MDHEN; CDR2 reads SYDVKM. The CDR3 length is 13 residues. The DNA for the CDR3 is TGTGCCAGCGTGACGGGGGGCACAGATACGCAGTATTTT. Residues: CASVTGGTDTQYF.

In this sample, this clone turned up once. The chain has TRBV28 and TRBJ2-3; D ambiguous. Trimming removed 4 bases from V and 4 bases from J, with 15 bases in between. The CDR3 spans 15 residues. Germline V gene lookup returns CDR1 MDHEN and CDR2 SYDVKM. The CDR3 sequence: CASSYGSLGSDTQYF. The CDR3 DNA sequence: TGTGCCAGCAGTTACGGGTCCCTAGGGTCAGATACGCAGTATTTT.

The V and J genes are TRBV5-1 and TRBJ2-7, with D possibly matching TRBD1 (6 bases). The CDR3 spans 16 residues. Germline V gene data show CDR1 as SGHRS and CDR2 as YFSETQ. The V end was cut by 1 base, the J end by 0 bases, with 14 bases between. The chain's CDR3 is CASSLLGTSSSYEQYF. In DNA form, the CDR3 reads TGCGCCAGCAGCTTGTTGGGGACATCAAGCTCCTACGAGCAGTACTTC.

The chain couples TRBV6-6 to TRBJ2-6, with unresolved D. The CDR3 contains 15 residues. Germline CDR1 and CDR2: MNHNY and SVGAGI (reference sequence). V dropped 2 bases and J dropped 2 bases, with 7 bases sitting between them. Written as DNA, the CDR3 is TGTGCCAGCAGTTACACGGCTCCTGGGGCCAACGTCCTGACTTTC. Translating it yields CASSYTAPGANVLTF.

The V call is TRBV19, the J call TRBJ2-7; tentatively, D is TRBD2 (5 bases). Germline CDR1 reads LNHDA; CDR2 reads SQIVND (reference sequence). This CDR3 region has 14 residues. Trimming took off 1 base at V and 0 bases at J, with 7 bases between the two ends. The CDR3 sequence: CASSIAADSYEQYF. CDR3 bases: TGTGCCAGTAGTATAGCAGCGGACTCCTACGAGCAGTACTTC.

The chain is built from TRBV28 and TRBJ1-5; D perhaps matches TRBD1 (5 bases). Germline V gene data show CDR1 as MDHEN and CDR2 as SYDVKM. This CDR3 spans 16 amino acids. Trimming cost V 4 bases and J 3 bases, with 16 bases left between them. The CDR3 coding sequence is TGTGCCAGCAGTTCCCACAGGCGTGTTGACAATCAGCCCCAGCATTTT. It is translated as CASSSHRRVDNQPQHF.

The V and J genes are TRBV28 and TRBJ2-3; D remains ambiguous. The CDR3 is made up of 15 amino acids. The germline V gene encodes CDR1 MDHEN and CDR2 SYDVKM. Trimming pared 5 bases from V and 0 bases from J, leaving 12 bases between. The chain's CDR3 is CASSLPSISTDTQYF. In nucleotides, the CDR3 is TGTGCCAGCAGTCTCCCCTCTATTAGCACAGATACGCAGTATTTT.

This sequence joins TRBV5-1 and TRBJ2-7, with D tentatively TRBD1 (6 bases). The CDR3 consists of 14 residues. V was pared by 1 base and J by 4 bases, with 12 bases between. Germline CDR1 is SGHRS and CDR2 is YFSETQ. Written as DNA, the CDR3 is TGCGCCAGCAGCTTGTGGGCAGGGGAATACGAGCAGTACTTC. Encoded protein: CASSLWAGEYEQYF.

The DNA for the CDR3 is TGTGCCAGCGTCAAAACTCCGGGACTAGCGGGAGAGTTGTGGTTCTTC. Residues: CASVKTPGLAGELWFF. J is TRBJ2-1 and V is TRBV27; 14 bases are a match to TRBD2. Germline CDR1 MNHEY, CDR2 SMNVEV (reference sequence). V dropped 8 bases and J dropped 15; count of bases not matched to a gene: 18. There are 16 residues in the CDR3.

The rearrangement joins TRBV27 to TRBJ1-5; D is perhaps TRBD1 (6 bases). Per germline, CDR1 MNHEY and CDR2 SMNVEV (reference sequence). This CDR3 has 16 residues. V gave up 2 bases and J gave up 9 bases, with 20 bases separating them. In DNA form, the CDR3 reads TGTGCCAGCAGTTTAAGGAACACAGGGATCCTAGGGCCCCAGCATTTT. Translating gives CASSLRNTGILGPQHF.